Below, one TCR beta chain is given with its context. The antigen remains undetermined. This entry belongs to a study of blood T cells in healthy people across ages. At the level of the study: Through template switching, about one barcoded beta molecule was captured per two T cells, as measured in model experiments. Study conclusions and caveats: Aged donors had fewer naive CD4+ cells and lower diversity than long-lived donors. Researchers judged that diversity estimates from one million T cells fell short of true values.

The CDR3 is 13 amino acids. The ends were cut back, 5 bases at V and 2 bases at J, with 9 bases in the middle. The germline gives CDR1 SEHNR, CDR2 FQNEAQ (reference sequence). Every donor provided around 10 milliliters of peripheral blood. For the second PCR, which ran for 7 to 11 cycles, a sample-barcoded 5' primer and a J-beta primer mix were used. TCRdb reprocessed the 5' RACE reads with MiXCR, giving one entry per CDR3 protein. This table holds approximately 1.5 million distinct CDR3 sequences, 35% to 45% found once. The chain links TRBV7-9 to TRBJ1-2; D unclear. Sequencing was done on a sample of blood. The clonotype comes from a woman aged 18-29 years in good health. The CDR3, as DNA: TGTGCCAGCAGCCCGGAGAGGAACTATGGCTACACCTTC. This codes for CASSPERNYGYTF.